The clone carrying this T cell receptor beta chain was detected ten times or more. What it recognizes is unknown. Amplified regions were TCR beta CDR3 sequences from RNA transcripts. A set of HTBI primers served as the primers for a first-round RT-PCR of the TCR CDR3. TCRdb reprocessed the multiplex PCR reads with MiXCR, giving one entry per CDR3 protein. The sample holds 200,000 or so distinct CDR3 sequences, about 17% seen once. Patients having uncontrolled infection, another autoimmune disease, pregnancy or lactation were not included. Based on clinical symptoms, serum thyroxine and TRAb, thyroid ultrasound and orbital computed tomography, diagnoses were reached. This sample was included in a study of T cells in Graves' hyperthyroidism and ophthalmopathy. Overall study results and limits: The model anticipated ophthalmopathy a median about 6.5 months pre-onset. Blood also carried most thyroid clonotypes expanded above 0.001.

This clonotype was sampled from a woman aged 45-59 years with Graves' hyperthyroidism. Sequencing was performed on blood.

The CDR3 sequence is CAIRDRGSNEQYF. The CDR3 DNA reads TGTGCCATCAGGGACAGGGGATCCAACGAGCAGTACTTC. The rearrangement joins TRBV10-3 to TRBJ2-7, with 9 positions matching TRBD1. The CDR3 spans 13 residues. The V and J ends lost 6 bases and 5 bases, in that order; junction bases with no gene match: 5. Germline CDR1 ENHRY, CDR2 SYGVKD.